This T cell receptor (beta chain) derives from a study of T cell responses to AZD1222 COVID-19 vaccine. Study-level findings and limits: Donors in the cohort were predominantly white British and more often female, and clonal diversity was possibly underestimated. The study reported that nearly half of spike-specific TCRs target unmutated variant regions. At 160-218 and 743-854, vaccine-associated CD4 TCRs were dominant, and they spanned spike.

About this clone itself: Its specificity is unknown.

This table comes from immunoSEQ multiplex PCR, and its TCRdb copy is limited to in-frame clones, with some not included. The data show around 120,000 clones, with 90% seen just once and around 7.2% held by the top ten. The CDR3 runs to 14 residues. V was clipped by 4 bases and J by 3 bases; unmatched bases: 4. Germline lookup yields CDR1 SQVTM and CDR2 ANQGSEA. Sequencing used peripheral blood, obtained on day 0 of AZD1222 vaccination. The J gene is TRBJ2-7, the V gene TRBV29-1; 12 positions agree with TRBD2. This receptor was taken from an adult in good health. The DNA of the CDR3 is TGCAGCGTTGGACTAGCGGGAGCTAGCTACGAGCAGTACTTC. Amino acids: CSVGLAGASYEQYF.